This is a list of T cell receptor beta chains from one sample in a study of CD8 T cells in ankylosing spondylitis. MiXCR, applied by TCRdb to the 5' RACE reads, yields one record per CDR3 protein. The sample lists roughly 42,000 distinct CDR3 sequences, 2.7% seen once, with 4.6% in the top ten. The sequenced sample consisted of blood, either unsorted or a sorted T cell fraction (not recorded which). The receptors were gathered from a male donor with ankylosing spondylitis or in good health (not recorded which). The CDR3 runs from the conserved cysteine through the conserved F or W. The D gene is left open where the match is weak. Size values are once, few and many counts, or a class for expanded clones, and some rows have none.

j_call	v_call	d_call	clone_size	cdr3_aa	cdr3_nt
TRBJ2-2	TRBV9	TRBD1	few	CASTRTGQTGELFF	TGTGCCAGCACGAGGACAGGTCAAACCGGGGAGCTGTTTTTT
TRBJ2-5	TRBV9	.	many	CASSPGRETQYF	TGTGCCAGCAGCCCCGGCCGAGAGACCCAGTACTTC
TRBJ2-1	TRBV9	TRBD2	many	CASSRGGAPGLSYNEQFF	TGTGCCAGCTCACGGGGGGGGGCGCCGGGATTGTCCTACAATGAGCAGTTCTTC
TRBJ2-5	TRBV9	.	many	CASSALAQGQETQYF	TGTGCCAGCAGCGCGCTCGCTCAGGGGCAAGAGACCCAGTACTTC
TRBJ2-7	TRBV9	TRBD2	many	CASSRASGSYEQYF	TGTGCCAGCAGTCGGGCTAGCGGTTCCTACGAGCAGTACTTC
TRBJ2-3	TRBV9	TRBD2	many	CASSPGLAGSTYTQYF	TGTGCCAGCAGCCCAGGACTAGCGGGATCGACCTATACGCAGTATTTT
TRBJ1-5	TRBV10-3	TRBD1	many	CAIIVAQGNNQPQHF	TGTGCCATCATAGTGGCACAGGGGAACAATCAGCCCCAGCATTTT
TRBJ2-3	TRBV9	.	many	CASSVVQESAQYF	TGTGCCAGCAGCGTAGTCCAGGAGTCGGCGCAGTATTTT
TRBJ2-7	TRBV9	TRBD1	few	CASSGGQGYEQYF	TGTGCCAGCAGCGGCGGACAGGGCTACGAGCAGTACTTC
TRBJ1-1	TRBV9	.	many	CASSVEGHIVNTEAFF	TGTGCCAGCAGCGTAGAGGGACACATCGTGAACACTGAAGCTTTCTTT
TRBJ2-7	TRBV9	.	many	CASSVEGSRYEQYF	TGTGCCAGCAGCGTAGAAGGCAGCCGATACGAGCAGTACTTC
TRBJ2-1	TRBV9	.	many	CASRKGGTGDNEQFF	TGTGCCAGCAGAAAGGGCGGGACTGGGGACAATGAGCAGTTCTTC
TRBJ2-7	TRBV9	.	many	CASSVALVSYEQYF	TGTGCCAGCAGCGTAGCACTAGTTTCCTACGAGCAGTACTTC
TRBJ2-3	TRBV9	.	many	CASSVARAQSTDTQYF	TGTGCCAGCAGCGTAGCGAGGGCTCAGAGCACAGATACGCAGTATTTT
TRBJ1-1	TRBV9	.	many	CASRPQGNPEAFF	TGTGCCAGCAGACCTCAGGGGAATCCTGAAGCTTTCTTT
TRBJ2-2	TRBV9	TRBD2	many	CASSVVAGGGTGELFF	TGTGCCAGCAGCGTAGTAGCGGGAGGGGGCACCGGGGAGCTGTTTTTT
TRBJ2-7	TRBV9	TRBD2	many	CASSVGTSGSASYEQYF	TGTGCCAGCAGCGTGGGGACTAGCGGGAGTGCTTCCTACGAGCAGTACTTC
TRBJ2-2	TRBV9	TRBD1	many	CASSVEQGAVGAGELFF	TGTGCCAGCAGCGTAGAACAGGGGGCTGTAGGCGCCGGGGAGCTGTTTTTT
TRBJ2-3	TRBV9	.	many	CASSVRSYTDTQYF	TGTGCCAGCAGCGTGCGTAGTTACACAGATACGCAGTATTTT
TRBJ2-1	TRBV9	TRBD1	many	CASSVVGQGWNEQFF	TGTGCCAGCAGCGTAGTAGGACAGGGCTGGAATGAGCAGTTCTTC
TRBJ1-2	TRBV9	.	many	CASSAALEGRDYGYTF	TGTGCCAGCAGCGCCGCCCTGGAGGGGCGCGACTATGGCTACACCTTC
TRBJ2-1	TRBV9	.	many	CASSVRTSNEQFF	TGTGCCAGCAGCGTGCGAACTAGCAATGAGCAGTTCTTC
TRBJ1-2	TRBV9	.	many	CASSVGRAYGYTF	TGTGCCAGCAGCGTAGGCCGGGCCTATGGCTACACCTTC
TRBJ2-3	TRBV9	TRBD2	.	CASSVTAGGPGGTDTQYF	TGTGCCAGCAGCGTTACAGCGGGAGGGCCGGGAGGGACAGATACGCAGTATTTT
TRBJ2-1	TRBV9	.	many	CASSPEGGPYNEQFF	TGTGCCAGCAGTCCGGAGGGGGGCCCCTACAATGAGCAGTTCTTC
TRBJ2-2	TRBV9	.	many	CASSVELWTSNTGELFF	TGTGCCAGCAGCGTAGAGCTTTGGACGTCGAACACCGGGGAGCTGTTTTTT
TRBJ1-2	TRBV21-1	.	many	CASSKGGECGYTF	TGTGCCAGCAGCAAAGGGGGGGAATGCGGCTACACCTTC
TRBJ2-2	TRBV9	.	many	CASSALDRNTGELFF	TGTGCCAGCAGCGCCCTCGACAGGAACACCGGGGAGCTGTTTTTT